One sample yielded the 4 T cell receptor beta chains listed below, sequenced in a study of blood T cell repertoires in COVID-19. Profiled with immunoSEQ multiplex PCR; TCRdb holds only in-frame clones, not every one. Of roughly 290,000 clones detected, around 87% appear once; the ten largest clones hold approximately 7.8%. The sequencing sample was made of peripheral blood. The receptors here all came from a woman aged 45-65 years who had recovered from COVID-19.

The V gene is TRBV6-5, the J gene TRBJ1-2; D remains ambiguous. Germline assignment: CDR1 MNHEY and CDR2 SVGAGI. CDR3 length: 10 residues. Trimming removed 7 bases at V and 4 bases at J, with 4 bases between. For the CDR3, the DNA is TGTGCCAGCACGGTCTATGGCTACACCTTC. It encodes CASTVYGYTF.

This clone was seen a few times. The chain employs TRBV6-2 or TRBV6-3 and TRBJ2-1; 13 bases agree with TRBD2. The CDR3 has 18 residues. CDR1 is MNHEY, CDR2 SVGEGT, per germline. Germline trimming cut 2 bases from V and 3 bases from J; bases unmatched to any gene: 7. The CDR3 nucleotides read TGTGCCAGCAGTTACGGAGGACTAGCGGGGGAGCACTACAATGAGCAGTTCTTC. This sequence encodes CASSYGGLAGEHYNEQFF.

CDR3 residues: CASSRQAGVAGTGELFF. Here the CDR3 DNA reads TGTGCCAGCAGTCGTCAGGCAGGGGTAGCGGGAACCGGGGAGCTGTTTTTT. This chain connects TRBV6-6 to TRBJ2-2, with 8 bases lining up with TRBD2. Trimming took 5 bases from V and 5 from J; bases not matched to a gene: 13. CDR1 MNHNY and CDR2 SVGAGI come from the germline V gene (reference sequence). This CDR3 is built from 17 residues.

This clone has a single count. V gene TRBV7-2 combines with J gene TRBJ2-3; D might be TRBD1 (5 bases). Trimming cost V 5 bases and J 0 bases, with 12 bases left between them. The CDR3 consists of 15 residues. Germline CDR1 is SGHTA and CDR2 is FQGNSA. CDR3 loop: CASSPQTVSTDTQYF. The CDR3 nucleotides read TGTGCCAGCAGCCCCCAGACAGTTAGCACAGATACGCAGTATTTT.